The rows below give T cell receptor beta chains drawn from one sample of a study of cytomegalovirus exposure and HLA in healthy donors. Sequenced by immunoSEQ multiplex PCR; TCRdb stores in-frame clones only, minus some. The repertoire holds about 160,000 clones, with approximately 90% as singletons. Sequenced: PBMCs. These receptors originate from a woman aged 30 to 39 in good health and CMV-seronegative. The CDR3 runs from the conserved cysteine through the conserved F or W. D genes are given only for firm matches. Clone size, where shown, is once, few, many, or a class for clones that have expanded.

clone size: NA; J gene: TRBJ2-7; D gene: NA; CDR3 length: 21; V gene: TRBV29-1; CDR3 DNA: TGCAGCGTTGAAGATGACATGCCGAGAGGGTTGCAGGGGAGGGCGGGATACGAGCAGTACTTC; CDR3 protein: CSVEDDMPRGLQGRAGYEQYF
clone size: NA; J gene: TRBJ2-5; D gene: TRBD1; CDR3 length: 15; V gene: TRBV28; CDR3 DNA: TGTGCCAGCAGTTTATGGACAGGGGGGCAAGAGACCCAGTACTTC; CDR3 protein: CASSLWTGGQETQYF
clone size: few; J gene: TRBJ1-2; D gene: NA; CDR3 length: 15; V gene: TRBV5-6; CDR3 DNA: TGTGCCAGCAGCTCCGCGGACAAGTCTAACTATGGCTACACCTTC; CDR3 protein: CASSSADKSNYGYTF
clone size: NA; J gene: TRBJ2-5; D gene: TRBD1; CDR3 length: 14; V gene: TRBV19; CDR3 DNA: TGTGCCAGTAGTTCCTGGACAGGGCAAGAGACCCAGTACTTC; CDR3 protein: CASSSWTGQETQYF
clone size: NA; J gene: TRBJ1-2; D gene: NA; CDR3 length: 15; V gene: TRBV7-2; CDR3 DNA: TGTGCCAGCAGCTTAGGACCCCAGGGCGGTTATGGCTACACCTTC; CDR3 protein: CASSLGPQGGYGYTF
clone size: NA; J gene: TRBJ2-1; D gene: NA; CDR3 length: 15; V gene: TRBV6-5; CDR3 DNA: TGTGCCAGCAGTGGCTGGGAGGGGGGATCGAATGAGCAGTTCTTC; CDR3 protein: CASSGWEGGSNEQFF
clone size: NA; J gene: TRBJ2-3; D gene: NA; CDR3 length: 15; V gene: TRBV28; CDR3 DNA: TGTGCCAGCAGTGGACGACAGGGACTCACAGATACGCAGTATTTT; CDR3 protein: CASSGRQGLTDTQYF
clone size: NA; J gene: TRBJ2-1; D gene: TRBD1; CDR3 length: 16; V gene: TRBV11-1; CDR3 DNA: TGTGCCAGCAGCCGCGTGGGGACAGGGAAATTCAATGAGCAGTTCTTC; CDR3 protein: CASSRVGTGKFNEQFF
clone size: NA; J gene: TRBJ1-2; D gene: NA; CDR3 length: 14; V gene: TRBV2; CDR3 DNA: TGTGCCAGCAGTGATGGGGTCCGGGGCTATGGCTACACCTTC; CDR3 protein: CASSDGVRGYGYTF
clone size: NA; J gene: TRBJ2-5; D gene: NA; CDR3 length: 17; V gene: TRBV5-6; CDR3 DNA: TGTGCCAGCAGCACTAAACAGGGTGTTGGGGGAAAAGAGACCCAGTACTTC; CDR3 protein: CASSTKQGVGGKETQYF
clone size: NA; J gene: TRBJ2-3; D gene: NA; CDR3 length: 15; V gene: TRBV6-5; CDR3 DNA: TGTGCCAGCAGTTACGGGGCAGGGAACACAGATACGCAGTATTTT; CDR3 protein: CASSYGAGNTDTQYF
clone size: once; J gene: TRBJ1-5; D gene: NA; CDR3 length: 16; V gene: TRBV25-1; CDR3 DNA: TGTGCCAGCAGTGAATCTCTGGGGGGGCGTGATACGACCCAGCATTTT; CDR3 protein: CASSESLGGRDTTQHF
clone size: NA; J gene: TRBJ1-5; D gene: NA; CDR3 length: 15; V gene: TRBV4-3; CDR3 DNA: TGCGCCAGCAGCCAAGATTTTTCCGGGTTACAGCCCCAGCATTTT; CDR3 protein: CASSQDFSGLQPQHF
clone size: NA; J gene: TRBJ2-1; D gene: NA; CDR3 length: 16; V gene: TRBV2; CDR3 DNA: TGTGCCAGCAGTGATTCGGCCCTAGGCCTCAACAATGAGCAGTTCTTC; CDR3 protein: CASSDSALGLNNEQFF
clone size: once; J gene: TRBJ1-6; D gene: NA; CDR3 length: 16; V gene: TRBV4-1; CDR3 DNA: TGCGCCAGCAGCCAAGATCCGAGCTCCTATAATTCACCCCTCCACTTT; CDR3 protein: CASSQDPSSYNSPLHF
clone size: once; J gene: TRBJ1-2; D gene: NA; CDR3 length: 12; V gene: TRBV7-9; CDR3 DNA: TGTGCCAGCAGCTTCAGGGATCGTGGCTACACCTTC; CDR3 protein: CASSFRDRGYTF
clone size: many; J gene: TRBJ1-2; D gene: TRBD1; CDR3 length: 14; V gene: TRBV6-1; CDR3 DNA: TGTGCCAGCAGTGAAGCGCAGGGGGACTATGGCTACACCTTC; CDR3 protein: CASSEAQGDYGYTF
clone size: NA; J gene: TRBJ2-7; D gene: TRBD2; CDR3 length: 16; V gene: TRBV7-8; CDR3 DNA: TGTGCCAGCAGCCCCCACCGACTAGCGGGAGTTCACGAGCAGTACTTC; CDR3 protein: CASSPHRLAGVHEQYF
clone size: NA; J gene: TRBJ1-2; D gene: TRBD1; CDR3 length: 13; V gene: TRBV5-5; CDR3 DNA: TGTGCCAGCAGCCGAGACAGGGATTATGGCTACACCTTC; CDR3 protein: CASSRDRDYGYTF
clone size: NA; J gene: TRBJ2-2; D gene: TRBD2; CDR3 length: 17; V gene: TRBV7-2; CDR3 DNA: TGTGCTATACGGGCGCCGTCGGCGGGACTAAACACCGGGGAGCTGTTTTTT; CDR3 protein: CAIRAPSAGLNTGELFF
clone size: NA; J gene: TRBJ2-1; D gene: NA; CDR3 length: 15; V gene: TRBV5-1; CDR3 DNA: TGCGCCAGCAGCTCGCTAGCCACTGGACAGAATGAGCAGTTCTTC; CDR3 protein: CASSSLATGQNEQFF
clone size: NA; J gene: TRBJ2-7; D gene: TRBD1; CDR3 length: 15; V gene: TRBV28; CDR3 DNA: TGTGCCGCCTCGAGGACGGGGACAGGGGGCTACGAGCAGTACTTC; CDR3 protein: CAASRTGTGGYEQYF
clone size: NA; J gene: TRBJ1-1; D gene: TRBD1; CDR3 length: 17; V gene: TRBV5-4; CDR3 DNA: TGTGCCAGCAGCAAACTGACCGGGACAGGGGTGGACACTGAAGCTTTCTTT; CDR3 protein: CASSKLTGTGVDTEAFF
clone size: NA; J gene: TRBJ2-5; D gene: NA; CDR3 length: 13; V gene: TRBV27; CDR3 DNA: TGTGCCGTCGAGGACTATTTAACGGAGACCCAGTACTTC; CDR3 protein: CAVEDYLTETQYF
clone size: NA; J gene: TRBJ2-7; D gene: NA; CDR3 length: 16; V gene: TRBV10-1; CDR3 DNA: TGCGCCAGCAGTGACTTAAGGGAGGGGGGATCCTACGAGCAGTACTTC; CDR3 protein: CASSDLREGGSYEQYF
clone size: once; J gene: TRBJ1-1; D gene: TRBD1; CDR3 length: 13; V gene: TRBV25-1; CDR3 DNA: TGTGCCAGCAACGGGAAGGGACAGGGAGAAGCTTTCTTT; CDR3 protein: CASNGKGQGEAFF
clone size: NA; J gene: TRBJ1-6; D gene: NA; CDR3 length: 14; V gene: TRBV7-2; CDR3 DNA: TGTGCCAGCGGGGGGTCTTCTAATAATTCACCCCTCCACTTT; CDR3 protein: CASGGSSNNSPLHF
clone size: NA; J gene: TRBJ2-3; D gene: TRBD2; CDR3 length: 17; V gene: TRBV9; CDR3 DNA: TGTGCCAGCAGCGTAGTGACAGGGGGACTAGCGGGAGATACGCAGTATTTT; CDR3 protein: CASSVVTGGLAGDTQYF
clone size: NA; J gene: TRBJ2-4; D gene: NA; CDR3 length: 15; V gene: TRBV15; CDR3 DNA: TGTGCCACCAGCAGAGACCCCGGTTGGGCTGACATTCAGTACTTC; CDR3 protein: CATSRDPGWADIQYF
clone size: NA; J gene: TRBJ1-1; D gene: TRBD1; CDR3 length: 14; V gene: TRBV18; CDR3 DNA: TGTGCCAGCTCACGACAGGGGCCGAACACTGAAGCTTTCTTT; CDR3 protein: CASSRQGPNTEAFF
clone size: NA; J gene: TRBJ2-7; D gene: TRBD1; CDR3 length: 15; V gene: TRBV10-1; CDR3 DNA: TGCGCCAGCAGCGCAGCCGGGACAGCCGACTACGAGCAGTACTTC; CDR3 protein: CASSAAGTADYEQYF
clone size: NA; J gene: TRBJ1-4; D gene: TRBD1; CDR3 length: 14; V gene: TRBV29-1; CDR3 DNA: TGCAGCGTCCGGACAGGGGGGCGAGGTGAAAAACTGTTTTTT; CDR3 protein: CSVRTGGRGEKLFF
clone size: NA; J gene: TRBJ2-7; D gene: NA; CDR3 length: 15; V gene: TRBV19; CDR3 DNA: TGTGCCAGTAGTATTAATCGGGCGGGTCTCTACGAGCAGTACTTC; CDR3 protein: CASSINRAGLYEQYF
clone size: NA; J gene: TRBJ1-3; D gene: NA; CDR3 length: 18; V gene: TRBV5-1; CDR3 DNA: TGCGCCAGCAGCTTGAGAAGTGCAACAGTTTTCTCTGGAAACACCATATATTTT; CDR3 protein: CASSLRSATVFSGNTIYF
clone size: NA; J gene: TRBJ2-7; D gene: TRBD2; CDR3 length: 14; V gene: TRBV27; CDR3 DNA: TGTGCCAGCAGACCTAGCGGAGTAATCCCCGAGCAGTACTTC; CDR3 protein: CASRPSGVIPEQYF
clone size: NA; J gene: TRBJ2-1; D gene: TRBD1; CDR3 length: 14; V gene: TRBV7-2; CDR3 DNA: TGTGCCAGCAGCGTCGGGACAGGGGACAATGAGCAGTTCTTC; CDR3 protein: CASSVGTGDNEQFF
clone size: NA; J gene: TRBJ2-3; D gene: NA; CDR3 length: 14; V gene: TRBV5-1; CDR3 DNA: TGCGCCAGCAGCCGTGGGAGCGTCAAAGATACGCAGTATTTT; CDR3 protein: CASSRGSVKDTQYF
clone size: few; J gene: TRBJ1-1; D gene: NA; CDR3 length: 15; V gene: TRBV4-1; CDR3 DNA: TGCGCCAGCAGCCAAGAGGTGGAGAGAAACACTGAAGCTTTCTTT; CDR3 protein: CASSQEVERNTEAFF
clone size: NA; J gene: TRBJ2-7; D gene: TRBD1; CDR3 length: 14; V gene: TRBV14; CDR3 DNA: TGTGCCAGCGCCACGATCAGGGGGCCCTACGAGCAGTACTTC; CDR3 protein: CASATIRGPYEQYF
clone size: NA; J gene: TRBJ2-6; D gene: NA; CDR3 length: 16; V gene: TRBV30; CDR3 DNA: TGTGCCTGGAGTGGGACAGCGTTCTCTGGGGCCAACGTCCTGACTTTC; CDR3 protein: CAWSGTAFSGANVLTF
clone size: NA; J gene: TRBJ2-7; D gene: NA; CDR3 length: 15; V gene: TRBV7-8; CDR3 DNA: TGTGCCAGCAGCTTAGGCCGGACAGTAGTGTACGAGCAGTACTTC; CDR3 protein: CASSLGRTVVYEQYF
clone size: NA; J gene: TRBJ1-5; D gene: NA; CDR3 length: 14; V gene: TRBV6-6; CDR3 DNA: TGTGCCAGCAGTCCGAGGGGGTTGGATCAGCCCCAGCATTTT; CDR3 protein: CASSPRGLDQPQHF
clone size: NA; J gene: TRBJ1-1; D gene: TRBD1; CDR3 length: 14; V gene: TRBV19; CDR3 DNA: TGTGCCAGTTTTACCGGGACAGCGGACACTGAAGCTTTCTTT; CDR3 protein: CASFTGTADTEAFF
clone size: NA; J gene: TRBJ2-1; D gene: TRBD1; CDR3 length: 17; V gene: TRBV9; CDR3 DNA: TGTGCCAGCAGCGTAGTAGGACAGGGGGCGACCTACAATGAGCAGTTCTTC; CDR3 protein: CASSVVGQGATYNEQFF
clone size: once; J gene: TRBJ1-5; D gene: TRBD1; CDR3 length: 16; V gene: TRBV2; CDR3 DNA: TGTGCCAGCAGGGAGGGGACAGGAAAAACCAATCAGCCCCAGCATTTT; CDR3 protein: CASREGTGKTNQPQHF
clone size: NA; J gene: TRBJ2-1; D gene: TRBD1; CDR3 length: 15; V gene: TRBV18; CDR3 DNA: TGTGCCAGCTCACCAATTGGACAGGGGGCGGATGAGCAGTTCTTC; CDR3 protein: CASSPIGQGADEQFF
clone size: NA; J gene: TRBJ2-1; D gene: NA; CDR3 length: 14; V gene: TRBV7-8; CDR3 DNA: TGTGCCAGCAGCTTATTAGAGTCTAGTAATGAGCAGTTCTTC; CDR3 protein: CASSLLESSNEQFF
clone size: few; J gene: TRBJ2-7; D gene: TRBD2; CDR3 length: 15; V gene: TRBV5-4; CDR3 DNA: TGTGCCAGCAGCCCCGTTAAAGCGGGAGCCCCCGAGCAGTACTTC; CDR3 protein: CASSPVKAGAPEQYF
clone size: NA; J gene: TRBJ2-3; D gene: TRBD1; CDR3 length: 15; V gene: TRBV5-1; CDR3 DNA: TGCGCCAGCAGCTCCGGGACAGGGGTCACAGATACGCAGTATTTT; CDR3 protein: CASSSGTGVTDTQYF
clone size: NA; J gene: TRBJ1-2; D gene: NA; CDR3 length: 15; V gene: TRBV7-9; CDR3 DNA: TGTGCCAGCAGCTTAGGAGCGGGGAAGAACTATGGCTACACCTTC; CDR3 protein: CASSLGAGKNYGYTF
clone size: NA; J gene: TRBJ1-1; D gene: TRBD1; CDR3 length: 14; V gene: TRBV5-1; CDR3 DNA: TGCGCCAGCACCCTGGGGACAGTGAACACTGAAGCTTTCTTT; CDR3 protein: CASTLGTVNTEAFF
clone size: NA; J gene: TRBJ1-5; D gene: NA; CDR3 length: 14; V gene: TRBV6-1; CDR3 DNA: TGTGCCAGCAGTGACTCTGGCGGGAATCAGCCCCAGCATTTT; CDR3 protein: CASSDSGGNQPQHF
clone size: few; J gene: TRBJ2-2; D gene: NA; CDR3 length: 17; V gene: TRBV4-1; CDR3 DNA: TGCGCCAGCAGCCAAGGGCCAGGTACCTTACCCACCGGGGAGCTGTTTTTT; CDR3 protein: CASSQGPGTLPTGELFF
clone size: NA; J gene: TRBJ1-2; D gene: TRBD1; CDR3 length: 14; V gene: TRBV2; CDR3 DNA: TGTGCCAGCAGTGCTCTCCAGGGGGACTATGGCTACACCTTC; CDR3 protein: CASSALQGDYGYTF
clone size: NA; J gene: TRBJ2-6; D gene: TRBD1; CDR3 length: 20; V gene: TRBV4-1; CDR3 DNA: TGCGCCAGCAGCCAAGAACGTACCGGGACAGGGGGCTCTGGGGCCAACGTCCTGACTTTC; CDR3 protein: CASSQERTGTGGSGANVLTF
clone size: NA; J gene: TRBJ2-4; D gene: TRBD2; CDR3 length: 19; V gene: TRBV28; CDR3 DNA: TGTGCCAGCAGCAACGCAAGACTAGCGGGAGCTGGGAGGAAAAACATTCAGTACTTC; CDR3 protein: CASSNARLAGAGRKNIQYF
clone size: NA; J gene: TRBJ1-4; D gene: NA; CDR3 length: 15; V gene: TRBV5-6; CDR3 DNA: TGTGCCAGCAGCCCCGGCGGGGGGTTAAGTGAAAAACTGTTTTTT; CDR3 protein: CASSPGGGLSEKLFF